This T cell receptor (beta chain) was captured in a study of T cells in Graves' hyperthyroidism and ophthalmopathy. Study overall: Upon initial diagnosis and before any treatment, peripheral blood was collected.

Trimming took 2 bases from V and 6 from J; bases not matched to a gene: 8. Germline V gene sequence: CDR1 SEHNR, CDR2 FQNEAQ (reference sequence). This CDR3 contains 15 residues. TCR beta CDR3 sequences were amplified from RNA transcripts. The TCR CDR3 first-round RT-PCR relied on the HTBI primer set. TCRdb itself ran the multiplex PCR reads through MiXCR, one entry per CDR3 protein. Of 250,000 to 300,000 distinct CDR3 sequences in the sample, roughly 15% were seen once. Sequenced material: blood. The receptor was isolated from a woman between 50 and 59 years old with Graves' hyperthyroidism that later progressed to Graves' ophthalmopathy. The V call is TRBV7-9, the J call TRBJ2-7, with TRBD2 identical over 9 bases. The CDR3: CASSLRLAERGEQYF. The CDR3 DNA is TGTGCCAGCAGCTTAAGACTAGCGGAACGTGGCGAGCAGTACTTC.